This is a list of T cell receptor beta chains from one sample in a study of blood T cells in healthy people across ages. From the 5' RACE reads, TCRdb called clonotypes with MiXCR, one entry per CDR3 protein. This sample has roughly 1,700,000 distinct CDR3 sequences; 25% to 30% occur once, and the top ten carry about 8%. The sequenced sample was blood. Receptors originate from a woman aged 30 to 39 in good health. The CDR3 runs from the conserved cysteine through the conserved F or W. Each record gives: clone size, D gene, J gene, V gene, CDR3 protein, CDR3 DNA. D genes are given only for firm matches. Size tells how often a clone was seen (once, few, many) or the class of an expanded clone, and some rows leave it out.

.,TRBD2,TRBJ2-1,TRBV10-3,CAISEGLAGGNEQFF,TGTGCCATCAGTGAAGGACTAGCGGGGGGTAATGAGCAGTTCTTC
.,TRBD1,TRBJ1-6,TRBV12-3/TRBV12-4,CASSAGQGVPLHF,TGTGCCAGCAGCGCCGGACAGGGAGTTCCCCTCCACTTT
.,.,TRBJ1-1,TRBV3-1,CASSQAAGELGAFF,TGTGCCAGCAGCCAAGCAGCGGGAGAACTGGGAGCTTTCTTT
many,TRBD2,TRBJ2-1,TRBV7-9,CASSQGLAVNEQFF,TGTGCCAGCAGCCAAGGACTAGCGGTCAATGAGCAGTTCTTC
many,.,TRBJ1-2,TRBV12-3/TRBV12-4,CASSPRDTGRYGYTF,TGTGCCAGCAGTCCAAGGGACACAGGACGCTATGGCTACACCTTC
few,TRBD2,TRBJ2-5,TRBV24-1,CATSDGLAGAQETQYF,TGTGCCACCAGTGATGGGCTAGCGGGGGCCCAAGAGACCCAGTACTTC
.,TRBD2,TRBJ2-3,TRBV7-2,CASSLNSGGAKDTQYF,TGTGCCAGCAGCCTAAATAGCGGGGGGGCAAAAGATACGCAGTATTTT
.,.,TRBJ1-2,TRBV10-3,CAISALPENYGYTF,TGTGCCATCAGTGCACTCCCAGAGAACTATGGCTACACCTTC
.,TRBD2,TRBJ2-1,TRBV20-1,CSAMAAGGSDEQFF,TGCAGTGCTATGGCAGCGGGAGGGTCGGATGAGCAGTTCTTC
.,TRBD2,TRBJ2-1,TRBV7-9,CASSLSGTSGWSSYNEQFF,TGTGCCAGCAGCTTATCCGGGACTAGCGGGTGGAGCTCCTACAATGAGCAGTTCTTC
many,.,TRBJ2-7,TRBV6-6,CASSTIYEQYF,TGTGCCAGCAGTACTATCTACGAGCAGTACTTC
few,TRBD1,TRBJ1-1,TRBV29-1,CSVERTGDTEAFF,TGCAGCGTTGAGCGCACAGGGGACACTGAAGCTTTCTTT
.,TRBD2,TRBJ2-7,TRBV11-2,CASSRHTSGGPYTYEQYF,TGTGCCAGCAGCCGCCACACTAGCGGGGGCCCCTACACCTACGAGCAGTACTTC
many,TRBD2,TRBJ2-3,TRBV15,CATSSTSASTDTQYF,TGTGCCACCAGCAGTACTAGCGCCTCCACAGATACGCAGTATTTT
.,.,TRBJ2-7,TRBV6-5,CASSYAEPSYEQYF,TGTGCCAGCAGTTACGCGGAGCCCTCCTACGAGCAGTACTTC
few,TRBD2,TRBJ2-1,TRBV10-3,CAIRGGLAGLSYNEQFF,TGTGCCATCAGGGGAGGACTAGCGGGGCTCTCCTACAATGAGCAGTTCTTC